The clone carrying this T cell receptor (beta chain) was seen only once. CD4+ cell separation produced CD45RA+ naive and CD45RA-negative memory subsets. This was a deep-level run. Researchers divided each subset's genomic DNA evenly across several immunoSEQ plates. The repertoire was sequenced with immunoSEQ multiplex PCR; TCRdb's copy has only in-frame clones and lacks some. The sample lists over 850,000 clones, around three quarters occurring once. This record belongs to a study of shared clonotypes between healthy human individuals. CDR1 is LGHNA, CDR2 YNFKEQ, per germline. With 1 base removed from V and 2 bases from J, the gap between germline ends came to 11 bases. The CDR3 contains 15 residues.

This chain uses TRBV4-2 with TRBJ2-5, with no clear D. Sequencing was performed on memory CD4+ T cells from PBMCs. Subset described: CD45RA-negative fraction. This TCR derives from a man between 18 and 35 years old in good health. Some clones in this sample may be carry-over from other donors' samples. The CDR3 region is CASSQGNSEQETQYF. The CDR3 nucleotides are TGTGCCAGCAGCCAAGGCAACAGCGAACAAGAGACCCAGTACTTC.